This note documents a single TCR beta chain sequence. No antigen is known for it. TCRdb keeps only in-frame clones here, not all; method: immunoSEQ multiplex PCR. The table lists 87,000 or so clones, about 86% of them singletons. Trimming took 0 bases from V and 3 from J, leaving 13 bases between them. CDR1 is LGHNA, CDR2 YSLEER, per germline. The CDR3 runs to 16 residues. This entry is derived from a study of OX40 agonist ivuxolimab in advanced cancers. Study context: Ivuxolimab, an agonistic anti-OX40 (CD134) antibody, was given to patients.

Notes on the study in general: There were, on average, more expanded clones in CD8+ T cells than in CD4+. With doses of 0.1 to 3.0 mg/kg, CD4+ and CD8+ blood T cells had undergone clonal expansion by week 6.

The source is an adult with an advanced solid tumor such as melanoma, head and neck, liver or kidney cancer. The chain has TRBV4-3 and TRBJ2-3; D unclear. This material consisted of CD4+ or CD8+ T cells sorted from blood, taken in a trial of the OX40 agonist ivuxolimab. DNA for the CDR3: TGCGCCAGCAGCCAAGATGAGGTCTCCACGACAGATACGCAGTATTTT. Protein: CASSQDEVSTTDTQYF.